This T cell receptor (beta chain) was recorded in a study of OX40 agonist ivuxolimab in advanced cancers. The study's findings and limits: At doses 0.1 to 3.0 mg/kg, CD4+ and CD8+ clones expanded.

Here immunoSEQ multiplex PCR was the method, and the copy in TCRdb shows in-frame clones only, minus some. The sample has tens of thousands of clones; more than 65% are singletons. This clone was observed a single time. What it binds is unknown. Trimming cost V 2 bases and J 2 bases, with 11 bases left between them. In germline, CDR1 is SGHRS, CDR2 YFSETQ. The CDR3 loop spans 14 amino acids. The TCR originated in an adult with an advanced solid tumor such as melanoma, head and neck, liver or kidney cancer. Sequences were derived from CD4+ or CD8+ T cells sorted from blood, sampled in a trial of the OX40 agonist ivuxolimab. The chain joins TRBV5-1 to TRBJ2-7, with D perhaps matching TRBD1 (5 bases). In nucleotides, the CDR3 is TGCGCCAGCAGCTTATTGACAGATGCCTACGAGCAGTACTTC. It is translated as CASSLLTDAYEQYF.